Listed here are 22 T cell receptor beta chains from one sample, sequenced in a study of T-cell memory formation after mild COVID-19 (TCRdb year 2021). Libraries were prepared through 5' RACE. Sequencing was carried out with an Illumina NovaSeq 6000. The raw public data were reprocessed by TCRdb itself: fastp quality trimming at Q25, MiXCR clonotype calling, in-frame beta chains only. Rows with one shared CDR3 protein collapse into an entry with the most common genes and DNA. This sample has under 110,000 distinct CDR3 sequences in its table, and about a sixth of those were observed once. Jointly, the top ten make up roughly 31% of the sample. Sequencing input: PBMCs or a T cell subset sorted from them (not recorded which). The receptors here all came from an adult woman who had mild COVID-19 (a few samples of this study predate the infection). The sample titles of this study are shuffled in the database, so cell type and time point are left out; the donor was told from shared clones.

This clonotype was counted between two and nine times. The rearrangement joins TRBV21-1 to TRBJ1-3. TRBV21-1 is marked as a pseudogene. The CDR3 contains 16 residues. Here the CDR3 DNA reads TGTGCCAGCAGCAAAGGAACGTCGTACTCTGGAAACACCATATATTTT. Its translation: CASSKGTSYSGNTIYF.

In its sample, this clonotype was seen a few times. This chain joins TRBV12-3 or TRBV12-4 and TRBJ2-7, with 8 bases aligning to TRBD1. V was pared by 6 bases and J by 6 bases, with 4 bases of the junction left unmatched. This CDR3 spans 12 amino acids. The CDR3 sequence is CASSTTGVEQYF. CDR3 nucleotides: TGTGCCAGCAGCACGACAGGGGTCGAGCAGTACTTC.

For the CDR3, the DNA is TGCGCCAGCAGCCGTATTCCGGGCCTAGAGTACCAAGAGACCCAGTACTTC. Amino acids: CASSRIPGLEYQETQYF. V usage is TRBV5-1 and J usage is TRBJ2-5; D remains unclear. CDR1 SGHRS and CDR2 YFSETQ come from the germline V gene. V gave up 4 bases and J gave up 0 bases, with 19 bases separating them. There are 17 residues in the CDR3.

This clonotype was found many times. For the CDR3, the DNA is TGTGCCAGCAGTTTCCCCCGGGAGGGCAGTGAGCAGTACTTC. Its translation is CASSFPREGSEQYF. The chain carries TRBV12-3 or TRBV12-4 and TRBJ2-7; 8 nucleotides align to TRBD2. The V segment lost 3 bases and the J segment 7 bases; nucleotides outside the gene matches: 8. This CDR3 region has 14 residues.

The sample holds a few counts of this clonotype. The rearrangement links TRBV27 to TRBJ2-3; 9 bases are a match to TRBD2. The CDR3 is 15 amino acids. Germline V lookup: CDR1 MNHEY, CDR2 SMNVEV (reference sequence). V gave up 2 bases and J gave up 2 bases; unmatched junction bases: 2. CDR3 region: CASSLAGGTTDTQYF. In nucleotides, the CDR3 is TGTGCCAGCAGTTTAGCGGGAGGGACCACAGATACGCAGTATTTT.

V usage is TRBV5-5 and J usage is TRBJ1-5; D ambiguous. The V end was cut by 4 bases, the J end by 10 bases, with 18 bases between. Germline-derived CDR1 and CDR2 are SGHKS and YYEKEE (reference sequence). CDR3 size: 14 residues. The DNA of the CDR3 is TGTGCCAGCAGCCCCCTCCCGGGGAGGGCTCCCCAGCATTTT. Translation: CASSPLPGRAPQHF. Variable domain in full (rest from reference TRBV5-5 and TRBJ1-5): DAGVTQSPTHLIKTRGQQVTLRCSPISGHKSVSWYQQVLGQGPQFIFQYYEKEERGRGNFPDRFSARQFPNYSSELNVNALLLGDSALYLCASSPLPGRAPQHFGDGTRLSIL.

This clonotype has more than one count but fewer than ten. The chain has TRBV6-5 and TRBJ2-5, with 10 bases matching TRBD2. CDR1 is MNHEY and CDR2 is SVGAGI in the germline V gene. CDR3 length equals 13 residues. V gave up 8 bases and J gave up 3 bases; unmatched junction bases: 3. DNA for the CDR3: TGTGCCAGCGCCGGACTAGCGGAAGAGACCCAGTACTTC. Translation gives CASAGLAEETQYF.

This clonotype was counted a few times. The CDR3 here is CASSPTGAGTDTQYF. CDR3 coding DNA: TGTGCCAGCAGCCCTACAGGGGCCGGCACAGATACGCAGTATTTT. The gene calls are TRBV12-3 or TRBV12-4 and TRBJ2-3, with 7 positions matching TRBD1. Trimming at V came to 6 bases and at J to 1 base, leaving 7 bases not matched to a gene. The length of the CDR3 is 15 residues.

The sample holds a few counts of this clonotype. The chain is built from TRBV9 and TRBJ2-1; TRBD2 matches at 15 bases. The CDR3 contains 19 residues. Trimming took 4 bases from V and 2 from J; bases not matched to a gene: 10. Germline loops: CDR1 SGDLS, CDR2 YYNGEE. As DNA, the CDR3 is TGTGCCAGCAGCTACCCCAGGACTAGCGGGGGGGTGGCCTACAATGAGCAGTTCTTC. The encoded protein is CASSYPRTSGGVAYNEQFF.

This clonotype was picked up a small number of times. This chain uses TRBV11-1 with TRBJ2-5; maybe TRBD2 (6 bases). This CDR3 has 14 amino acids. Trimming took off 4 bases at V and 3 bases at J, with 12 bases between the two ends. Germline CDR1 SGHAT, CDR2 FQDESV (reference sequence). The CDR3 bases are TGTGCCAGCAGCTACGGGCAGCGGGAAGAGACCCAGTACTTC. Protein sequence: CASSYGQREETQYF.

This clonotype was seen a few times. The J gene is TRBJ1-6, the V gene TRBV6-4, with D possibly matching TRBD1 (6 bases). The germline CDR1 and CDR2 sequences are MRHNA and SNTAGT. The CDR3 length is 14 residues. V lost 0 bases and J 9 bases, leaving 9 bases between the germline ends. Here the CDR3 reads CASSDSEQGSPLHF. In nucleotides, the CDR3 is TGTGCCAGCAGTGACTCAGAACAGGGTTCACCCCTCCACTTT.

The CDR3 loop is CATSDLNRNGDTQYF. The CDR3 nucleotides read TGTGCCACCAGTGATTTGAATAGGAACGGCGATACGCAGTATTTT. The J gene is TRBJ2-3, the V gene TRBV24-1; D is uncertain. The germline V and J ends were trimmed by 0 bases and 6 bases, with 12 bases remaining between them. CDR1 KGHDR and CDR2 SFDVKD come from the germline V gene. The CDR3 is 15 amino acids.

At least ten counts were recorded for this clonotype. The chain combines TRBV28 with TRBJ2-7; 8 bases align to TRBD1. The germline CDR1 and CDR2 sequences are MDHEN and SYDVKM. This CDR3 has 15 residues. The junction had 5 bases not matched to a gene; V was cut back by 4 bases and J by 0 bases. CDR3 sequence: CASSWEGQGSYEQYF. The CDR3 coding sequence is TGTGCCAGCAGTTGGGAAGGACAGGGCTCCTACGAGCAGTACTTC.

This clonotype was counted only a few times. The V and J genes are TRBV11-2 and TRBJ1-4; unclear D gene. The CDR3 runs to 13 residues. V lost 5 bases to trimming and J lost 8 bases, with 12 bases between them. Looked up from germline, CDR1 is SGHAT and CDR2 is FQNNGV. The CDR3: CASSLYSREKLFF. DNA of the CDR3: TGTGCCAGCAGCCTATATAGCCGCGAAAAACTGTTTTTT.

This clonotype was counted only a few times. This chain's CDR3 is CSARTIAGNQPQHF. The DNA of the CDR3 is TGCAGTGCGAGGACAATTGCTGGCAATCAGCCCCAGCATTTT. The chain couples TRBV20-1 to TRBJ1-5; possibly TRBD1 for D (5 bases). CDR1 and CDR2 from the germline V gene are DFQATT and SNEGSKA (reference sequence). The CDR3 contains 14 residues. Trimming removed 6 bases from V and 2 bases from J, with 14 bases in between.

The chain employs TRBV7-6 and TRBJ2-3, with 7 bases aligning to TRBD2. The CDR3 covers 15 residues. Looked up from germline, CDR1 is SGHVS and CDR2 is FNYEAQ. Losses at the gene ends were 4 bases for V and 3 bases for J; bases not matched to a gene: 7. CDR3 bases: TGTGCCAGCAGCTCCCCGGGGGGTCGGACAGATACGCAGTATTTT. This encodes CASSSPGGRTDTQYF.

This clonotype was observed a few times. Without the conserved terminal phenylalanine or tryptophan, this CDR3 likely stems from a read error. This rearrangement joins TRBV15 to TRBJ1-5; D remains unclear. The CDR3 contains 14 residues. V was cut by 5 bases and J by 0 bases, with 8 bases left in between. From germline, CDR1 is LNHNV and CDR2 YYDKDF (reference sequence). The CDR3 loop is CATSGGVSNQPQHC. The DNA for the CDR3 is TGTGCCACCAGCGGCGGCGTTAGCAATCAGCCCCAGCATTGT.

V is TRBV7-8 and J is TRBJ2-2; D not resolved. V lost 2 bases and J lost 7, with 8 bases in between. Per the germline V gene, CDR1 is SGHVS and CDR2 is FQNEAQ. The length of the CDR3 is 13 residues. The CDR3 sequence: CASSLSKGGELFF. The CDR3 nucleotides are TGTGCCAGCAGCTTATCTAAGGGCGGGGAGCTGTTTTTT. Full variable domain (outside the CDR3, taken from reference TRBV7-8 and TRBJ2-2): GAGVSQSPRYKVAKRGQDVALRCDPISGHVSLFWYQQALGQGPEFLTYFQNEAQLDKSGLPSDRFFAERPEGSVSTLKIQRTQQEDSAVYLCASSLSKGGELFFGEGSRLTVL.

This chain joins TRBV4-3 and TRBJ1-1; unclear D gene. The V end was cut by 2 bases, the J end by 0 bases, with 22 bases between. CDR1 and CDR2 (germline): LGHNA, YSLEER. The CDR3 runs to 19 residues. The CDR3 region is CASSQSIGEVVVVNTEAFF. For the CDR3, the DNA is TGCGCCAGCAGCCAAAGTATTGGGGAAGTTGTTGTAGTGAACACTGAAGCTTTCTTT.

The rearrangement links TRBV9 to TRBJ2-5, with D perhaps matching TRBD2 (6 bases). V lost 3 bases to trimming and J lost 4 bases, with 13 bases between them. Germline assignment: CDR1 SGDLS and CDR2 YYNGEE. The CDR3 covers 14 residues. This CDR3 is CASSARLGGETQYF. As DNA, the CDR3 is TGTGCCAGCAGCGCGAGACTAGGTGGAGAGACCCAGTACTTC.

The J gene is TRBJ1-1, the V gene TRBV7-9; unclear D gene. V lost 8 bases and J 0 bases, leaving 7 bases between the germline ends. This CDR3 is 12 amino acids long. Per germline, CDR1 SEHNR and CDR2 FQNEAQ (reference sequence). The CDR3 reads CASAFMNTEAFF. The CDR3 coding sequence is TGTGCCAGCGCATTCATGAACACTGAAGCTTTCTTT.

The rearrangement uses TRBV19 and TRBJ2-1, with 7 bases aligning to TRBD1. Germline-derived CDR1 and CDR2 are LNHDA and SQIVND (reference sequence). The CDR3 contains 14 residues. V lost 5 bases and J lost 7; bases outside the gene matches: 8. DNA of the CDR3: TGTGCCAGTAGTCCACTGGGACAGTTTAATGAGCAGTTCTTC. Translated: CASSPLGQFNEQFF.